This T cell receptor (beta chain) originates from a study of CD8+ T cells in alopecia areata. Extracted RNA was reverse transcribed into cDNA, the sequencing template. The assay was immunoSEQ multiplex PCR, and TCRdb's table has in-frame clones only and misses some. The profile shows 95,000 to 120,000 clones, 45% to 60% of them singletons. Of note for this clone: The antigen is not known.

Study-level points and caveats: Relative to normal scalp, lesional scalp, especially alopecia totalis/universalis, showed higher clonality.

Germline V gene lookup returns CDR1 SGDLS and CDR2 YYNGEE. This CDR3 has 12 amino acids. V lost 4 bases to trimming and J lost 9 bases, with 14 bases between them. Researchers took lesional scalp punch biopsies and peripheral blood from people who were alopecia areata patients. This TCR was sampled from a human donor with alopecia areata. The rearrangement uses TRBV9 and TRBJ2-7; tentative D call: TRBD2 (5 bases). Input material: NKG2D-low CD8+ T cells sorted from blood. CDR3: CASSPNEEGQYF. In nucleotides, the CDR3 is TGTGCCAGCAGCCCCAACGAAGAGGGGCAGTACTTC.